This TCR beta chain emerged from a study of cytomegalovirus exposure and HLA in healthy donors. Study-wide results and caveats: Across donors, presence/absence analyses took sequencing depth to be roughly uniform. Later work showed greater clonal expansion in HLA-associated TCR beta chains than in equally common others.

In this sample, this clone turned up once. Antigen unknown. The PCR was carried out with 60 Vbeta primers and 13 Jbeta primers. The repertoire was sequenced with immunoSEQ multiplex PCR; TCRdb's copy has only in-frame clones and lacks some. The sample has 110,000 to 150,000 clones; 60% to 80% are singletons. Germline V lookup: CDR1 LNHNV, CDR2 YYDKDF (reference sequence). Trimming at V came to 5 bases and at J to 8 bases, leaving 8 bases not matched to a gene. CDR3 length equals 15 residues. This sequence originates from a man aged 18 to 29 in good health and CMV-seronegative. Material for sequencing was PBMCs. The chain couples TRBV15 to TRBJ2-1, with 11 positions matching TRBD1. CDR3 sequence: CATSHRWDRGDEQFF. The CDR3 nucleotides read TGTGCCACCAGCCACCGATGGGACAGGGGGGATGAGCAGTTCTTC.